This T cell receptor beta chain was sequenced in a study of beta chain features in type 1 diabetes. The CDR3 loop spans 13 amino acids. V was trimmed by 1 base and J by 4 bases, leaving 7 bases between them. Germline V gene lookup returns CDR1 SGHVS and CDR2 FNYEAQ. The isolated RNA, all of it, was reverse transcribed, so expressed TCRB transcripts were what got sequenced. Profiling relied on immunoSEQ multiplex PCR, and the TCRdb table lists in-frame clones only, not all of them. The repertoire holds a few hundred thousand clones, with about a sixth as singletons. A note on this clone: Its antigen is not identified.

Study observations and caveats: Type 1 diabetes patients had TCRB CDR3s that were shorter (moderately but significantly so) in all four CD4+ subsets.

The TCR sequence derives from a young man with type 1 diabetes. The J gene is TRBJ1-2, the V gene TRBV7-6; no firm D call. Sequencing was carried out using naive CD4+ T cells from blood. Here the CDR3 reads CASSLGVSYGYTF. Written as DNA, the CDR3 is TGTGCCAGCAGCTTAGGGGTCAGCTATGGCTACACCTTC.